This T cell receptor beta chain originates from a study of blood T cell repertoires in COVID-19. V was shortened by 2 bases and J by 1 base, with 11 bases between the two germline ends. The CDR3 consists of 15 residues. From germline, CDR1 is SEHNR and CDR2 FQNEAQ (reference sequence). Produced via immunoSEQ multiplex PCR; TCRdb's table is partial and in-frame only. The sample shows around 130,000 clones, 80% to 85% of them seen only once. This chain links TRBV7-9 with TRBJ1-1; D not resolved. This clonotype was obtained from a man aged 25-45 years who had recovered from COVID-19. Sequencing was done on a sample of PBMCs or T cells enriched from blood (not recorded which). The CDR3, as DNA: TGTGCCAGCAGCTTACACGAGGTTCCGAACACTGAAGCTTTCTTT. It codes for CASSLHEVPNTEAFF.